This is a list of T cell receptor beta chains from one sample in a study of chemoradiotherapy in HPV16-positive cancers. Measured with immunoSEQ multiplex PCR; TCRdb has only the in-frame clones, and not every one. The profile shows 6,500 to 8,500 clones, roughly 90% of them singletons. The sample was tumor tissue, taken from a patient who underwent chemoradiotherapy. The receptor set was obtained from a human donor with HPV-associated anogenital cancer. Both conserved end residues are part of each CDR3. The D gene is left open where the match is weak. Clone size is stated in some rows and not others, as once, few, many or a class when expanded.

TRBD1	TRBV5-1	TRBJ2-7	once	TGCGCCAGCAGGCCGACAGGGTCTTTAAGCGAGCAGTACTTC	CASRPTGSLSEQYF
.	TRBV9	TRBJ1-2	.	TGTGCCAGCAGCGTAGGGGGGGGCTATGGCTACACCTTC	CASSVGGGYGYTF
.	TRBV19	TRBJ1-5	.	TGTGCCAGTAGTATAGGGGTGTCGGTAGGGCAGGGCTATCAGCCCCAGCATTTT	CASSIGVSVGQGYQPQHF
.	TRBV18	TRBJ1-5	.	TGTGCCAGCTCCGACAGAGATCAGCCCCAGCATTTT	CASSDRDQPQHF
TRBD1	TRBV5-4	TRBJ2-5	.	TGTGCCAGCAGCCTGTCCACCGGGACAGAAGAGACCCAGTACTTC	CASSLSTGTEETQYF
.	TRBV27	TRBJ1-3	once	TGTGCCAGCAGTTTGGGATCGGGCTTTGGAAACACCATATATTTT	CASSLGSGFGNTIYF
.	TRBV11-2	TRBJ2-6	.	TGTGCCAGCAGCTTAGATGGGCTTAGTCCAGGGGCCAACGTCCTGACTTTC	CASSLDGLSPGANVLTF
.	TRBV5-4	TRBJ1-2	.	TGTGCCAGCAGCAGCAGGACGGTCTCTAACTATGGCTACACCTTC	CASSSRTVSNYGYTF
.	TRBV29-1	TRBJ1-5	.	TGCAGCGTTGAAGATACGTCGGGGCCCCAGCATTTT	CSVEDTSGPQHF
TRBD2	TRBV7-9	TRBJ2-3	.	TGTGCCAGCGGCACGAACGGGCTAGCGGCAGATACGCAGTATTTT	CASGTNGLAADTQYF
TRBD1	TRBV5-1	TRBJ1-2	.	TGCGCCAGCAGCCGGGGGACAGGGGGCTACCATCCCTTCTTC	CASSRGTGGYHPFF
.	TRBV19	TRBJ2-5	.	TGTGCCAGTGGGGCTAGCGTCGAAGAGACCCAGTACTTC	CASGASVEETQYF
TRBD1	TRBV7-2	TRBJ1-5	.	TGTGCCAGCAGCTCGGGGACAGGGAGAAATCAGCCCCAGCATTTT	CASSSGTGRNQPQHF
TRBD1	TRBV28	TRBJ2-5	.	TGTGCCAGCAGTTGGGACAGGGGGCGCGGAGAGACCCAGTACTTC	CASSWDRGRGETQYF
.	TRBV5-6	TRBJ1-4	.	TGTGCCAGCAGCCTTATAGCAACTAATGAAAAACTGTTTTTT	CASSLIATNEKLFF
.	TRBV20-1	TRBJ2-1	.	TGCAGTGCTAGCTCAATCGGGGGGCAGTTCTTC	CSASSIGGQFF
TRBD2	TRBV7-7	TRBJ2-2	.	TGTGCTAGCAGCTGGGACTATTTCACCGGGGAGCTGTTTTTT	CASSWDYFTGELFF
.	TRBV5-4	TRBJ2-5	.	TGTGCCAGCAGCTTTGGGGGGGGGCGAGAGACCCAGTACTTC	CASSFGGGRETQYF
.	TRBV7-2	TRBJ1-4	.	TGTGCCAGCAGCTTAGGTGGTAGACTGTTTTTT	CASSLGGRLFF
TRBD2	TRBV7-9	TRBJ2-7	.	TGTGCCAGCAGCATAAGCGGGAGGGCGGAGGACGAGCAGTACTTC	CASSISGRAEDEQYF
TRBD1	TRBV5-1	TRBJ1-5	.	TGCGCCAGCAGCCCCACAGGGGGTCATCAGCCCCAGCATTTT	CASSPTGGHQPQHF
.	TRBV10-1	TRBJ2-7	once	TGCGCCAGCACCGAGACGACCCGAAGCTCCTACGAGCAGTACTTC	CASTETTRSSYEQYF
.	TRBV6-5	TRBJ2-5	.	TGTGCCAGCAGGCGGGGATACTCTCAAGAGACCCAGTACTTC	CASRRGYSQETQYF
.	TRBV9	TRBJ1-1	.	TGTGCCAGCAGCGTACAGGGGAACACTGAAGCTTTCTTT	CASSVQGNTEAFF
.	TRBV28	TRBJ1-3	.	TGTGCCAGCAGTCGGGGGGGCGACTCTGGAAACACCATATATTTT	CASSRGGDSGNTIYF
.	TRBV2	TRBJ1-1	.	TGTGCCAGCAGTGAAGCCTGGGACGGAAGGAACACTGAAGCTTTCTTT	CASSEAWDGRNTEAFF
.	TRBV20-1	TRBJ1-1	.	TGCAGTGCAGGGGACCCGGAATGGGCTTTCTTT	CSAGDPEWAFF
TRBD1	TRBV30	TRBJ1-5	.	TGTGCCTGGAGTGTACGGACAGGGACGGATCAGCCCCAGCATTTT	CAWSVRTGTDQPQHF
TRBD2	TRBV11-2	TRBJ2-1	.	TGTGCCAGCAGCTTGAATCCTAGCGGGGGGGGTGGTGAGCAGTTCTTC	CASSLNPSGGGGEQFF
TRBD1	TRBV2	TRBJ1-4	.	TGTGCCAGCAGCCAGGCAGGGGGGAGGCTGTTTTTT	CASSQAGGRLFF
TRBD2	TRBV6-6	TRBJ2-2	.	TGTGCCAGCAGTTACAGGGAGGGCACCGGGGAGCTGTTTTTT	CASSYREGTGELFF
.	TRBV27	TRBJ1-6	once	TGTGCCAGCAGTTTGACAGCGACTTTTAATTCACCCCTCCACTTT	CASSLTATFNSPLHF